This passage covers 12 T cell receptor beta chains from one sample sequenced in a study of cytomegalovirus exposure and HLA in healthy donors. The study ran its PCR with 60 Vbeta and 13 Jbeta primers. Libraries were prepared by immunoSEQ multiplex PCR; TCRdb keeps only in-frame clonotypes and omits some of them. This sample contains 100,000 to 150,000 clones. The sequencing sample was made of PBMCs. The receptor set was obtained from a middle-aged man in good health and CMV-seronegative.

V and J are TRBV5-4 and TRBJ1-2, with a possible D match to TRBD1 (6 bases). Trimming removed 4 bases at V and 11 bases at J, with 15 bases between. The germline V gene has CDR1 SGHNT and CDR2 YYREEE (reference sequence). There are 12 residues in the CDR3. This CDR3 reads CASSTSGAHYTF. The DNA for the CDR3 is TGTGCCAGCAGCACCTCAGGGGCCCATTACACCTTC.

The chain has TRBV9 and TRBJ1-2, with D perhaps matching TRBD1 (6 bases). This CDR3 has 15 residues. Germline V gene lookup returns CDR1 SGDLS and CDR2 YYNGEE. Trimming shortened V by 1 base and J by 2 bases, and 12 bases separated the two germline ends. The CDR3 here is CASSVTGTGNYGYTF. In nucleotides, the CDR3 is TGTGCCAGCAGCGTAACAGGGACGGGAAACTATGGCTACACCTTC.

The DNA for the CDR3 is TGCGCCAGCAACCTTAGCGGGAGGGGTGGAGAGACCCAGTACTTC. Protein sequence: CASNLSGRGGETQYF. The chain joins TRBV10-2 to TRBJ2-5, with 11 bases aligning to TRBD2. The CDR3 covers 15 residues. V was pared by 7 bases and J by 4 bases, with 8 bases of the junction left unmatched. Germline V lookup: CDR1 WSHSY, CDR2 SAAADI.

The rearrangement uses TRBV11-2 and TRBJ2-2, with TRBD2 as a possible D gene (5 bases). Trimming pared 1 base from V and 6 bases from J, leaving 9 bases between. The CDR3 loop spans 14 amino acids. Germline loops: CDR1 SGHAT, CDR2 FQNNGV. The CDR3 loop reads CASSLVSGSGELFF. The CDR3 DNA sequence: TGTGCCAGCAGCTTAGTTTCGGGGTCCGGGGAGCTGTTTTTT.

In DNA form, the CDR3 reads TGTGCCAGCAGACCAGGACAGGGGGCGCGAGATACGCAGTATTTT. Amino acids: CASRPGQGARDTQYF. The V call is TRBV7-9, the J call TRBJ2-3; TRBD1 matches 11 bases. The CDR3 is 15 residues long. CDR1 and CDR2 from the germline V gene are SEHNR and FQNEAQ (reference sequence). V lost 6 bases and J lost 5; bases outside the gene matches: 7.

The V and J genes are TRBV4-3 and TRBJ1-1; D may be TRBD1 (5 bases). Trimming left V 0 bases short and J 0 bases short, with 11 bases between. Germline-derived CDR1 and CDR2 are LGHNA and YSLEER. CDR3 length: 16 residues. The CDR3, as DNA: TGCGCCAGCAGCCAAGATTTGGGGGGGGTGAACACTGAAGCTTTCTTT. This encodes CASSQDLGGVNTEAFF.

The chain uses TRBV6-5 and TRBJ1-4; 9 nucleotides match TRBD1. The trim removed 5 bases at V and 5 bases at J, leaving 6 bases unmatched. The CDR3 is 15 amino acids. Germline V CDR1 and CDR2: MNHEY, SVGAGI. The CDR3 DNA follows: TGTGCCAGCAGTCAACCCGGGACAGGGAATGAAAAACTGTTTTTT. Translation gives CASSQPGTGNEKLFF.

The V gene is TRBV11-3, the J gene TRBJ1-4, with TRBD1 matching over 7 bases. This CDR3 is 16 amino acids long. Germline V gene lookup returns CDR1 SGHNT and CDR2 YENEEA. J was trimmed by 6 bases and V by 5 bases; bases with no gene match: 12. The CDR3 DNA reads as TGTGCCAGCAGCCCCAACTCACAGGGGCCATATGAAAAACTGTTTTTT. Encoded protein: CASSPNSQGPYEKLFF.

The chain has TRBV7-3 and TRBJ2-2; D might be TRBD1 (5 bases). Trimming removed 5 bases from V and 6 bases from J, with 16 bases in between. The length of the CDR3 is 15 residues. CDR1 and CDR2 from the germline V gene are SGHTA and FQGTGA. CDR3 nucleotides: TGTGCCAGCAGCCAATTCGTTGTAGGGGCCGGGGAGCTGTTTTTT. Protein: CASSQFVVGAGELFF.

The rearrangement joins TRBV4-1 to TRBJ1-5; 12 positions agree with TRBD1. The CDR3 is 15 amino acids. The J segment lost 6 bases and the V segment lost 5 bases, leaving 5 bases of the junction unmatched. Germline V gene lookup returns CDR1 MGHRA and CDR2 YSYEKL. The CDR3 region is CASSAPGQGAQPQHF. The CDR3 DNA is TGCGCCAGCAGCGCCCCGGGACAGGGGGCTCAGCCCCAGCATTTT.

CDR3: CSVYTGDETQYF. The CDR3 nucleotides are TGCAGCGTGTATACAGGGGATGAGACCCAGTACTTC. The chain combines TRBV29-1 with TRBJ2-5; 7 bases match TRBD1. V was pared by 6 bases and J by 5 bases, with 6 bases of the junction left unmatched. Germline V lookup: CDR1 SQVTM, CDR2 ANQGSEA. This CDR3 has 12 amino acids.

The chain is built from TRBV6-6 and TRBJ1-1, with a possible D match to TRBD1 (6 bases). Germline V gives CDR1 MNHNY, CDR2 SVGAGI (reference sequence). V dropped 7 bases and J dropped 1 base, with 13 bases sitting between them. CDR3 length: 14 amino acids. CDR3 nucleotides: TGTGCCAGCATCCGGGACACCAAGAACACTGAAGCTTTCTTT. This translates into CASIRDTKNTEAFF.